One sample yielded the 10 T cell receptor beta chains listed below, sequenced in a study of T cell repertoires in cytomegalovirus infection. TCRdb re-called the reads with MiXCR, one entry per CDR3 protein. The repertoire holds 700,000 to 950,000 distinct CDR3 sequences, with over 25% as singletons. Their cognate antigens are unknown. The sequencing here drew on cultured CD8+ T cells from PBMCs, taken from culture after CMV antigen stimulation. The source of these receptors is a human donor in good health (CMV status not recorded). Some clones in this sample may be carry-over from other donors' samples.

This clonotype has a handful of counts. The J gene is TRBJ1-1, the V gene TRBV11-3; no firm D call. This CDR3 is 14 amino acids long. The germline V and J ends were trimmed by 3 bases and 8 bases, with 16 bases remaining between them. Germline CDR1 reads SGHNT; CDR2 reads YENEEA. CDR3 sequence (DNA): TGTGCCAGCAGCTTGGACCCGGAGGACGTAGAAGCTTTCTTT. The encoded protein is CASSLDPEDVEAFF.

This clonotype was seen a handful of times. V is TRBV6-1 and J is TRBJ1-4, with TRBD1 as a possible D gene (5 bases). The CDR3 runs to 16 residues. The ends were cut back, 1 base at V and 8 bases at J, with 17 bases in the middle. CDR1 is MNHNS and CDR2 is SASEGT in the germline V gene. In DNA form, the CDR3 reads TGTGCCAGCAGTGAAGAAAAGGGGCCAGTAGAGGAAAAACTGTTTTTT. As protein: CASSEEKGPVEEKLFF.

Only one count was recorded for this clonotype. The V and J genes are TRBV7-3 and TRBJ1-1; D call uncertain. There are 15 residues in the CDR3. Germline loops: CDR1 SGHTA, CDR2 FQGTGA. The V end was cut by 5 bases, the J end by 2 bases, with 15 bases between. The CDR3 loop is CASSPGRSGNTEAFF. For the CDR3, the DNA is TGTGCCAGCAGCCCCGGACGAAGCGGAAACACTGAAGCTTTCTTT.

About this clonotype itself: Compared with germline, one end of the junction differs, possibly owing to a read error. The chain is built from TRBV14 and TRBJ2-1; D not resolved. This CDR3 comprises 14 residues. From germline, CDR1 is SGHDN and CDR2 FVKESK. CDR3 region: CAGSPAVRYNEQFF. The CDR3 DNA sequence: TGTGCCGGCAGCCCTGCAGTCCGTTACAATGAGCAGTTCTTC.

This clonotype was seen a handful of times. The chain couples TRBV7-6 to TRBJ2-2; 12 bases map to TRBD1. The junction had 6 bases not matched to a gene; V was cut back by 4 bases and J by 0 bases. Germline CDR1 is SGHVS and CDR2 is FNYEAQ. The CDR3 has 18 residues. CDR3 in DNA: TGTGCCAGCAGCTCACTCGGGACAGGGGGCCCGAACACCGGGGAGCTGTTTTTT. Translating it yields CASSSLGTGGPNTGELFF.

This clonotype has a handful of counts. The rearrangement uses TRBV7-6 and TRBJ2-1; tentatively, D is TRBD1 or TRBD2 (5 bases each). This CDR3 has 14 amino acids. CDR1 and CDR2 (germline): SGHVS, FNYEAQ. Between the trimmed V and J ends, which lost 4 bases and 10 bases, there was a span of 17 bases. The CDR3 here is CASSWDPGIGEQFF. The CDR3 DNA is TGTGCCAGCAGCTGGGACCCGGGAATTGGAGAGCAGTTCTTC.

This chain uses TRBV27 with TRBJ2-7; possibly TRBD2 for D (6 bases). The CDR3 runs 13 residues. Germline loops: CDR1 MNHEY, CDR2 SMNVEV (reference sequence). V was pared by 5 bases and J by 7 bases, with 15 bases between. The CDR3 nucleotides read TGTGCCAGCAGTCCCCTTTCGGCGGGGGAGCAGTACTTC. Translated, it gives CASSPLSAGEQYF.

This clonotype has a count of ten or more. The chain carries TRBV7-6 and TRBJ2-1; no clear D. This CDR3 has 11 amino acids. Trimming pared 1 base from V and 9 bases from J, leaving 4 bases between. Per the germline V gene, CDR1 is SGHVS and CDR2 is FNYEAQ. The CDR3 DNA sequence: TGTGCCAGCAGCTTAGTGGCTGAGCAGTTCTTC. This encodes CASSLVAEQFF. Full variable domain (remainder filled in from reference TRBV7-6 and TRBJ2-1): GAGVSQSPRYKVTKRGQDVALRCDPISGHVSLYWYRQALGQGPEFLTYFNYEAQQDKSGLPNDRFSAERPEGSISTLTIQRTEQRDSAMYRCASSLVAEQFFGPGTRLTVL.

The chain employs TRBV24-1 and TRBJ2-3, with 11 bases matching TRBD1. Trimming at V came to 5 bases and at J to 3 bases, leaving 9 bases not matched to a gene. This CDR3 spans 17 amino acids. Germline CDR1 reads KGHDR; CDR2 reads SFDVKD. The CDR3 region has the DNA TGTGCCACCAGTGCGCTCGGACAGGGGGCTGGTACAGATACGCAGTATTTT. Translation: CATSALGQGAGTDTQYF.

This chain connects TRBV7-9 to TRBJ2-1, with a weak D call TRBD1 (5 bases). V was clipped by 8 bases and J by 0 bases, with 11 bases between them. The V gene's germline CDR1 is SEHNR and CDR2 FQNEAQ (reference sequence). The CDR3 covers 14 residues. The CDR3: CASARQSSYNEQFF. In DNA form, the CDR3 reads TGTGCCAGCGCACGACAGAGCTCCTACAATGAGCAGTTCTTC.